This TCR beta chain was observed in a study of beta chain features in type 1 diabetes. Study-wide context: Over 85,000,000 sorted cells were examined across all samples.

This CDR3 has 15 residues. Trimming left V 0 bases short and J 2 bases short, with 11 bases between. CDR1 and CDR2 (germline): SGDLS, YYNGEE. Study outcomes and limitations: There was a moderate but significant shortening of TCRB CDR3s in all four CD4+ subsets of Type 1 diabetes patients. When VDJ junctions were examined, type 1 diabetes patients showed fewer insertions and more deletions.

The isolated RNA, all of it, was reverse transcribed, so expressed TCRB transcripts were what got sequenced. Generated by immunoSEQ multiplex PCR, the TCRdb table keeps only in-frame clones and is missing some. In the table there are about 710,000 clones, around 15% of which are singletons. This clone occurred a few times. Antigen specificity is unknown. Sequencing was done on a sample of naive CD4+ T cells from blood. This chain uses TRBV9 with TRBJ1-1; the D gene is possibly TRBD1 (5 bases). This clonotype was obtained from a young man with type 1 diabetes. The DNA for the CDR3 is TGTGCCAGCAGCGTAGGAGGGGCCCAAAACACTGAAGCTTTCTTT. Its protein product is CASSVGGAQNTEAFF.